Presented here are 29 T cell receptor beta chains from one specimen sequenced in a study of cytomegalovirus exposure and HLA in healthy donors. In the PCR, 60 Vbeta and 13 Jbeta primers were used. The protocol was immunoSEQ multiplex PCR, while the TCRdb copy is restricted to in-frame clones and leaves out a portion. The top ten hold 2.4% of the sample, which has approximately 78,000 clones, approximately 88% seen once. The sequenced material came from PBMCs. Source of these receptors: a woman between 50 and 59 years old in good health and CMV-seronegative.

The sample holds one count of this clone. The V and J genes are TRBV5-6 and TRBJ1-6; tentative D call: TRBD1 (5 bases). From germline, CDR1 is SGHDT and CDR2 YYEEEE. There are 14 residues in the CDR3. V lost 4 bases and J lost 8, with 13 bases in between. CDR3: CASSLQGNHSPLHF. In DNA form, the CDR3 reads TGTGCCAGCAGCCTCCAGGGAAATCATTCACCCCTCCACTTT.

This clone showed up just a few times. This chain links TRBV7-9 with TRBJ2-1; 10 bases agree with TRBD2. The CDR3 spans 14 residues. The V gene's germline CDR1 is SEHNR and CDR2 FQNEAQ (reference sequence). The V segment lost 5 bases and the J segment 3 bases; nucleotides outside the gene matches: 1. CDR3 sequence (DNA): TGTGCCAGCAGCCGGACTAGCGGCTACAATGAGCAGTTCTTC. Protein product: CASSRTSGYNEQFF.

The V call is TRBV14, the J call TRBJ1-2; TRBD1 matches at 7 bases. This CDR3 has 15 residues. CDR1 and CDR2 from the germline V gene are SGHDN and FVKESK. V lost 0 bases to trimming and J lost 8 bases; unmatched junction nucleotides: 9. The CDR3 sequence is CASSQDTGVVEGYTF. DNA of the CDR3: TGTGCCAGCAGCCAAGATACAGGGGTCGTAGAGGGCTACACCTTC.

This clone was counted once. DNA for the CDR3: TGTGCCAGCAGCTTGGGGGAGGGAAAGACCCAGTACTTC. It codes for CASSLGEGKTQYF. The rearrangement uses TRBV7-6 and TRBJ2-5, with TRBD2 identical over 7 bases. Germline loops: CDR1 SGHVS, CDR2 FNYEAQ. V lost 3 bases, J lost 6 bases, and 4 bases stayed unmatched. The CDR3 is made up of 13 amino acids.

This chain connects TRBV15 to TRBJ2-2; possibly TRBD1 for D (6 bases). The CDR3 sequence is 18 residues long. Germline values: CDR1 LNHNV, CDR2 YYDKDF (reference sequence). Trimming took 3 bases from V and 1 from J, leaving 18 bases between them. As DNA, the CDR3 is TGTGCCACCAGCAGCATCTCTGGACAGCGAGGGAACACCGGGGAGCTGTTTTTT. This translates into CATSSISGQRGNTGELFF.

The chain combines TRBV9 with TRBJ2-3, with D possibly being TRBD2 (5 bases). This CDR3 is built from 14 residues. V shed 0 bases and J shed 1 base, with 6 bases lying between them. Per germline, CDR1 SGDLS and CDR2 YYNGEE. CDR3 nucleotides: TGTGCCAGCAGCGTAGTTAGCGGCACAGATACGCAGTATTTT. Protein: CASSVVSGTDTQYF.

This sequence joins TRBV6-5 and TRBJ1-6; D uncertain. The CDR3 has 13 residues. Per the germline V gene, CDR1 is MNHEY and CDR2 is SVGAGI. Trimming removed 2 bases from V and 6 bases from J, with 5 bases in between. Here the CDR3 reads CASSYGVNSPLHF. The DNA for the CDR3 is TGTGCCAGCAGTTACGGAGTTAATTCACCCCTCCACTTT.

In this sample, this clone turned up a few times. V gene TRBV4-1 combines with J gene TRBJ2-1; perhaps TRBD2 as D (5 bases). Trimming removed 4 bases at V and 3 bases at J, with 19 bases between. The CDR3 spans 17 residues. The germline CDR1 and CDR2 sequences are MGHRA and YSYEKL. CDR3 region: CASSPGSGDNYYNEQFF. The CDR3 DNA is TGCGCCAGCAGCCCGGGCAGCGGTGACAATTACTACAATGAGCAGTTCTTC.

The V and J genes are TRBV10-3 and TRBJ2-7; 12 bases align to TRBD1. CDR3 length: 18 amino acids. The germline V gene has CDR1 ENHRY and CDR2 SYGVKD. V shed 5 bases, J shed 3 bases, and the junction held 14 bases outside the gene matches. CDR3 DNA sequence: TGTGCCATCAGTAATCCCGGGACAGGGGGCTCAGGTATCTACGAGCAGTACTTC. Amino acid sequence: CAISNPGTGGSGIYEQYF.

The V and J genes are TRBV5-1 and TRBJ1-2, with 7 bases matching TRBD1. J gave up 3 bases and V 6 bases, and 8 bases lay outside the gene matches. The CDR3 length is 14 residues. CDR1 SGHRS and CDR2 YFSETQ come from the germline V gene. The CDR3: CASTLTGTDYGYTF. CDR3 in DNA: TGCGCCAGCACCCTGACAGGGACTGACTATGGCTACACCTTC.

The chain is built from TRBV29-1 and TRBJ2-7, with 11 positions matching TRBD1. The CDR3 runs to 15 residues. The ends lost 0 bases at V and 2 bases at J; junction bases unmatched: 3. From germline, CDR1 is SQVTM and CDR2 ANQGSEA. The CDR3 protein is CSVEEDRGPPYEQYF. In DNA form, the CDR3 reads TGCAGCGTTGAAGAGGACAGGGGGCCGCCCTACGAGCAGTACTTC.

The chain has TRBV27 and TRBJ2-7, with 9 bases aligning to TRBD2. Looked up from germline, CDR1 is MNHEY and CDR2 is SMNVEV (reference sequence). Trimming took 8 bases from V and 6 from J; bases not matched to a gene: 8. The CDR3 covers 13 residues. CDR3 coding DNA: TGTGCCAGCGGACCGGGACTAGCTATCGAGCAGTACTTC. Protein sequence: CASGPGLAIEQYF.

This chain links TRBV21-1 with TRBJ2-3; TRBD2 reflects the table's D call only, with no check against the DNA. TRBV21-1 has pseudogene status. The CDR3 has 19 residues. The CDR3 nucleotides read TGTGCCAGCAGCAAAAGGCTTGGGACTAGCGGGGTGAGCACAGATACGCAGTATTTT. Translating gives CASSKRLGTSGVSTDTQYF.

J is TRBJ2-1 and V is TRBV9; 14 bases line up with TRBD2. This CDR3 is 19 amino acids long. V shed 4 bases and J 7 bases; nucleotides not matched to a gene: 16. Germline V lookup: CDR1 SGDLS, CDR2 YYNGEE. CDR3 sequence: CASSHEGTGRLAGGNEQFF. In nucleotides, the CDR3 is TGTGCCAGCAGCCACGAGGGGACGGGAAGACTAGCGGGAGGGAATGAGCAGTTCTTC.

This chain connects TRBV5-1 to TRBJ2-5; the match to TRBD1 covers 10 bases. J lost 5 bases, V lost 4 bases, and 8 bases had no gene match. The CDR3 is 15 residues long. Germline loops: CDR1 SGHRS, CDR2 YFSETQ. Written as DNA, the CDR3 is TGCGCCAGCAGCCCCGGGACAGGGGTCGGGGAGACCCAGTACTTC. It specifies CASSPGTGVGETQYF.

The J gene is TRBJ2-7, the V gene TRBV27, with 8 bases that match TRBD1. V trimming: 5 bases; J trimming: 7 bases; junction bases outside the gene matches: 7. CDR1 is MNHEY and CDR2 is SMNVEV in the germline V gene (reference sequence). The CDR3 has 13 residues. CDR3 region: CASSPWTGQEQYF. As DNA, the CDR3 is TGTGCCAGCAGTCCGTGGACAGGGCAAGAGCAGTACTTC.

J is TRBJ1-2 and V is TRBV7-2, with D unclear. Germline V gene sequence: CDR1 SGHTA, CDR2 FQGNSA. The V gene lost 5 bases and the J gene lost 0 bases, with 10 bases spanning the gap. The CDR3 is 14 residues long. This CDR3 reads CASSPNHSNYGYTF. DNA for the CDR3: TGTGCCAGCAGCCCGAACCACTCTAACTATGGCTACACCTTC.

The chain recombines TRBV10-3 with TRBJ2-7; 10 bases align to TRBD1. The J segment lost 3 bases and the V segment lost 6 bases, leaving 11 bases of the junction unmatched. The CDR3 loop spans 16 amino acids. CDR1 is ENHRY, CDR2 SYGVKD, per germline. CDR3 in amino acids: CAIRDPGQGGYYEQYF. DNA of the CDR3: TGTGCCATCAGAGACCCCGGACAGGGGGGGTACTACGAGCAGTACTTC.

This clone has just one count. This rearrangement joins TRBV18 to TRBJ1-2; TRBD1 aligns across 7 bases. Germline V lookup: CDR1 KGHSH, CDR2 LQKENI. After removal of 0 bases from V and 8 bases from J, the junction contained 6 bases not matched to a gene. The CDR3 sequence is 14 residues long. This CDR3 reads CASSPPVTGPGYTF. For the CDR3, the DNA is TGTGCCAGCTCACCACCGGTGACAGGGCCCGGCTACACCTTC.

The chain joins TRBV7-3 to TRBJ2-1, with D uncertain. The length of the CDR3 is 13 residues. From germline, CDR1 is SGHTA and CDR2 FQGTGA. The V end lost 4 bases, the J end lost 2 bases, and 6 bases lay between the germline ends. The CDR3 spells CASSSSAYNEQFF. The CDR3 DNA follows: TGTGCCAGCAGCTCCAGCGCCTACAATGAGCAGTTCTTC.

The chain employs TRBV18 and TRBJ1-2, with 9 bases aligning to TRBD1. The CDR3 length is 15 residues. The V gene's germline CDR1 is KGHSH and CDR2 LQKENI. J gave up 4 bases and V 3 bases, and 6 bases lay outside the gene matches. CDR3 region: CASSPGQGVLYGYTF. The CDR3 nucleotides read TGTGCCAGCTCACCGGGACAGGGTGTGCTCTATGGCTACACCTTC.

This chain links TRBV5-1 with TRBJ1-1; 8 bases line up with TRBD1. Trimming took 3 bases from V and 3 from J; bases not matched to a gene: 7. Germline V gene sequence: CDR1 SGHRS, CDR2 YFSETQ. This CDR3 comprises 15 residues. The CDR3 here is CASSYDRGGYTEAFF. Written as DNA, the CDR3 is TGCGCCAGCAGCTACGACAGGGGCGGATACACTGAAGCTTTCTTT.

V usage is TRBV25-1 and J usage is TRBJ2-7, with TRBD2 matching 7 bases. V was clipped by 3 bases and J by 6 bases; unmatched bases: 5. Germline V lookup: CDR1 MGHDK, CDR2 SYGVNS. CDR3 size: 13 residues. DNA of the CDR3: TGTGCCAGCAGTGATTTAGGGGAGGGCGAGCAGTACTTC. Its translation: CASSDLGEGEQYF.

The CDR3 loop is CASSRGVKNIQYF. CDR3 DNA: TGTGCCAGCAGTCGGGGAGTCAAAAACATTCAGTACTTC. The chain uses TRBV28 and TRBJ2-4; D perhaps matches TRBD2 (5 bases). V shed 5 bases and J shed 3 bases, with 8 bases lying between them. The germline gives CDR1 MDHEN, CDR2 SYDVKM. The CDR3 is 13 residues long.

This rearrangement joins TRBV7-2 to TRBJ2-1, with 9 nucleotides matching TRBD1. Germline CDR1 SGHTA, CDR2 FQGNSA. The V gene end was trimmed by 1 base and the J gene end by 0 bases; junction bases not matched to a gene: 4. This CDR3 region has 17 residues. CDR3: CASSLVTGQGSYNEQFF. The CDR3, as DNA: TGTGCCAGCAGCTTAGTTACGGGACAGGGCTCCTACAATGAGCAGTTCTTC.

The V and J genes are TRBV30 and TRBJ1-2; TRBD1 aligns across 12 bases. The V gene's germline CDR1 is GTSNPN and CDR2 SVGIG (reference sequence). The CDR3 spans 18 residues. V lost 5 bases and J lost 8; bases outside the gene matches: 21. The CDR3 sequence is CAWARTSSGTGGLKGYTF. Here the CDR3 DNA reads TGTGCCTGGGCCCGAACCTCTTCCGGGACAGGGGGCTTGAAGGGCTACACCTTC. The whole variable domain, remainder taken from reference TRBV30 and TRBJ1-2, is SQTIHQWPATLVQPVGSPLSLECTVEGTSNPNLYWYRQAAGRGLQLLFYSVGIGQISSEVPQNLSASRPQDRQFILSSKKLLLSDSGFYLCAWARTSSGTGGLKGYTFGSGTRLTVV.

This chain joins TRBV19 and TRBJ2-4; D remains ambiguous. The V end was cut by 3 bases, the J end by 0 bases, with 12 bases between. CDR1 LNHDA and CDR2 SQIVND come from the germline V gene (reference sequence). The CDR3 runs 16 residues. CDR3 sequence reads: CASSIEQPIAKNIQYF. The CDR3 nucleotides are TGTGCCAGTAGTATCGAACAGCCGATAGCCAAAAACATTCAGTACTTC. Combining the CDR3 with reference TRBV19 and TRBJ2-4 gives the whole variable domain DGGITQSPKYLFRKEGQNVTLSCEQNLNHDAMYWYRQDPGQGLRLIYYSQIVNDFQKGDIAEGYSVSREKKESFPLTVTSAQKNPTAFYLCASSIEQPIAKNIQYFGAGTRLSVL.

The J gene is TRBJ1-2, the V gene TRBV19, with 7 positions matching TRBD1. The CDR3 runs to 12 residues. The V gene's germline CDR1 is LNHDA and CDR2 SQIVND (reference sequence). Trimming removed 3 bases from V and 8 bases from J; junction bases left unmatched: 3. The CDR3 loop reads CASSIDRDGYTF. The DNA of the CDR3 is TGTGCCAGTAGTATTGACAGGGACGGCTACACCTTC.

V and J are TRBV5-4 and TRBJ1-4, with D unresolved. The CDR3 runs 14 residues. V lost 4 bases and J 5 bases, leaving 12 bases between the germline ends. CDR1 and CDR2 from the germline V gene are SGHNT and YYREEE (reference sequence). The CDR3 DNA follows: TGTGCCAGCAGCCAGGAGGCGGGGAATGAAAAACTGTTTTTT. It encodes CASSQEAGNEKLFF.